The subject of this entry is one TCR beta chain. CDR1 is MGHRA and CDR2 is YSYEKL in the germline V gene. The CDR3 totals 17 residues. The J segment lost 3 bases and the V segment lost 1 base, leaving 9 bases of the junction unmatched. These data come from a study of human thymus T cells. Resections from corrective heart surgery provided thymus tissue. Clones were sequenced by immunoSEQ multiplex PCR, and TCRdb holds only the in-frame ones, with some missing. The profile covers 100,000 to 150,000 clones, with just under 95% appearing a single time and 0.024% taken by the ten largest. This clonotype was obtained from a boy in the first two years of life with a congenital heart defect but otherwise immunologically healthy. This chain links TRBV4-1 with TRBJ2-1, with TRBD1 matching 7 bases. The source material was thymus tissue. The CDR3 region has the DNA TGCGCCAGCAGCCAAGCACAAAGGGCAGGGGGCTACAATGAGCAGTTCTTC. It yields the protein CASSQAQRAGGYNEQFF.